The rows below give T cell receptor beta chains drawn from one sample of a study of CD8+CD57+ T cells in acquired aplastic anemia. TCRdb fed the reads into MiXCR, producing one record per CDR3 protein. The repertoire holds 250,000 to 300,000 distinct CDR3 sequences, with approximately 57% as singletons. What was sequenced was sorted CD4+, CD8+, or CD8+CD57+ T cells (not recorded which) from PBMCs. These receptors all come from a human donor with aplastic anemia. Each CDR3 is given with its conserved first and last residue. Fields, in order: D gene, clone size, V gene, J gene, CDR3 protein, CDR3 DNA. A D gene is named only where the DNA matches it firmly. For some rows the clone size is stated as once, few or many, or as a class when expanded; others skip it.

TRBD1	NA	TRBV29-1	TRBJ2-7	CSVDRGREQYF	TGCAGCGTCGACAGGGGGCGTGAGCAGTACTTC
TRBD1	NA	TRBV5-4	TRBJ1-1	CASRKDRGLTEAFF	TGTGCCAGCAGGAAGGACAGGGGGCTGACTGAAGCTTTCTTT
TRBD1	NA	TRBV7-3	TRBJ1-1	CASSSDRGFRVQNTEAFF	TGTGCCAGCAGCTCTGACAGGGGGTTTAGGGTCCAGAACACTGAAGCTTTCTTT
NA	NA	TRBV5-4	TRBJ2-2	CASSFGNGHNTGELFF	TGTGCCAGCAGCTTTGGCAACGGACATAACACCGGGGAGCTGTTTTTT
TRBD1	many	TRBV12-3/TRBV12-4	TRBJ1-4	CASTLTGTGGEKLFF	TGTGCCAGCACTTTAACCGGGACAGGGGGTGAAAAACTGTTTTTT
NA	NA	TRBV2	TRBJ2-7	CASSEGLAAVAEQYF	TGTGCCAGCAGTGAAGGTCTAGCAGCCGTGGCCGAGCAGTACTTC
NA	NA	TRBV20-1	TRBJ2-1	CSANRVNEQFF	TGCAGTGCTAATCGGGTCAATGAGCAGTTCTTC
NA	NA	TRBV7-8	TRBJ1-2	CASSPSPNYGYTF	TGTGCCAGCAGCCCCAGCCCTAACTATGGCTACACCTTC
TRBD1	NA	TRBV7-2	TRBJ2-5	CASSLFGTGRGTQYF	TGTGCCAGCAGCTTATTTGGGACAGGGCGGGGGACCCAGTACTTC
TRBD2	few	TRBV19	TRBJ2-5	CASSHASTSGQETQYF	TGTGCCAGTAGTCATGCGTCGACTAGCGGTCAAGAGACCCAGTACTTC
NA	many	TRBV20-1	TRBJ1-5	CSARPGGQPQHF	TGCAGTGCTAGACCCGGGGGACAGCCCCAGCATTTT
TRBD1	NA	TRBV7-3	TRBJ2-7	CASSARYRGDEQYF	TGTGCCAGCAGCGCGCGCTACAGGGGCGACGAGCAGTACTTC
TRBD1	NA	TRBV10-2	TRBJ1-2	CASSESFGQGARSYTF	TGCGCCAGCAGTGAGTCGTTCGGACAGGGGGCGAGGAGCTACACCTTC
NA	NA	TRBV11-2	TRBJ2-7	CASSLSGIDEQYF	TGTGCCAGCAGTTTATCGGGGATAGACGAGCAGTACTTC
NA	NA	TRBV10-3	TRBJ2-1	CAISGERIARSYNEQFF	TGTGCCATCAGTGGAGAGAGGATAGCGAGGTCCTACAATGAGCAGTTCTTC
NA	NA	TRBV27	TRBJ2-3	CASSSWINTQYF	TGTGCCAGCAGCTCGTGGATAAATACGCAGTATTTT
NA	many	TRBV9	TRBJ1-2	CASSVGGAGNGYTF	TGTGCCAGCAGCGTAGGAGGCGCGGGGAATGGCTACACCTTC
NA	NA	TRBV9	TRBJ1-2	CASSVANYLSYGYTF	TGTGCCAGCAGCGTAGCTAATTACCTGTCCTATGGCTACACCTTC
TRBD1	many	TRBV18	TRBJ2-5	CASSFGTVQETQYF	TGTGCCAGCTCATTCGGGACAGTCCAAGAGACCCAGTACTTC
NA	few	TRBV2	TRBJ1-1	CATASYTEAFF	TGTGCCACCGCCTCGTACACTGAAGCTTTCTTT
NA	many	TRBV20-1	TRBJ1-2	CSARGLEGYGYTF	TGCAGTGCGAGGGGCCTGGAAGGGTATGGCTACACCTTC
TRBD1	NA	TRBV15	TRBJ1-2	CATSRVEQGATNYGYTF	TGTGCCACCAGCAGGGTTGAACAGGGGGCAACGAACTATGGCTACACCTTC
NA	NA	TRBV2	TRBJ2-6	CASSGFSGPGANVLTF	TGTGCCAGCAGTGGGTTTTCCGGCCCTGGAGCCAACGTCCTGACTTTC
TRBD2	once	TRBV9	TRBJ2-2	CASSVLGPAGANTGELFF	TGTGCCAGCAGCGTACTGGGACCAGCGGGGGCGAACACCGGGGAGCTGTTTTTT
NA	many	TRBV9	TRBJ1-1	CASSAKQGVYTEAFF	TGTGCCAGCAGCGCAAAACAGGGAGTTTACACTGAAGCTTTCTTT
NA	many	TRBV3-1	TRBJ2-5	CASSQDPNRQETQYF	TGTGCCAGCAGCCAAGATCCCAACCGGCAAGAGACCCAGTACTTC
NA	NA	TRBV29-1	TRBJ2-1	CSALTESSYNEQFF	TGCAGCGCCTTGACGGAAAGCTCCTACAATGAGCAGTTCTTC
NA	many	TRBV14	TRBJ2-1	CASSFGNYNEQFF	TGTGCCAGCAGCTTCGGGAACTACAATGAGCAGTTCTTC
NA	many	TRBV6-5	TRBJ2-1	CASSPYESSYNEQFF	TGTGCCAGCAGTCCTTACGAGAGCTCCTACAATGAGCAGTTCTTC
NA	NA	TRBV10-3	TRBJ1-2	CAISDPGQRGDYGYTF	TGTGCCATCAGTGACCCTGGGCAGAGGGGGGACTATGGCTACACCTTC
NA	NA	TRBV7-7	TRBJ2-6	CAIGLGANVLTF	TGTGCAATAGGTCTGGGGGCCAACGTCCTGACTTTC
NA	NA	TRBV13	TRBJ2-7	CASSQRRTPYEQYF	TGTGCCAGCAGCCAAAGACGTACGCCCTACGAGCAGTACTTC
NA	few	TRBV2	TRBJ2-5	CASSFGQETQYF	TGTGCCAGCAGTTTTGGGCAAGAGACCCAGTACTTC
NA	NA	TRBV19	TRBJ2-5	CASAPGGSVLETQYF	TGTGCCAGTGCACCTGGTGGGAGTGTCTTAGAGACCCAGTACTTC
NA	NA	TRBV7-9	TRBJ2-6	CASSWGGGQVSGANVLTF	TGTGCCAGCAGCTGGGGGGGTGGACAGGTCTCTGGGGCCAACGTCCTGACTTTC
TRBD1	NA	TRBV20-1	TRBJ2-2	CSGQGNTGELFF	TGCAGTGGACAGGGGAACACCGGGGAGCTGTTTTTT
NA	NA	TRBV10-3	TRBJ2-3	CAISRTTDTQYF	TGTGCCATCAGTCGCACCACAGATACGCAGTATTTT
NA	NA	TRBV2	TRBJ1-1	CASRGEGTEAFF	TGTGCCAGCAGGGGGGAGGGCACTGAAGCTTTCTTT
TRBD2	NA	TRBV7-2	TRBJ2-1	CASSQVASESGVRFF	TGTGCCAGCAGCCAAGTGGCTTCAGAGAGCGGGGTTCGGTTCTTC
TRBD2	NA	TRBV6-2/TRBV6-3	TRBJ2-1	CASRLRGGGTRSYNEQFF	TGTGCCAGCAGGTTACGGGGGGGCGGGACTCGCTCCTACAATGAGCAGTTCTTC
TRBD1	NA	TRBV12-3/TRBV12-4	TRBJ1-6	CASSRDRGPGSPLHF	TGTGCCAGCAGCCGGGACAGGGGGCCTGGTTCACCCCTCCACTTT
NA	NA	TRBV7-2	TRBJ2-7	CASSLAFLADEQYF	TGTGCCAGCAGCTTAGCGTTTCTGGCGGACGAGCAGTACTTC
NA	NA	TRBV28	TRBJ2-7	CASSLSSAGAHYEQYF	TGTGCCAGCAGTTTATCGTCAGCCGGGGCCCACTACGAGCAGTACTTC
NA	NA	TRBV10-3	TRBJ1-1	CAISESKGNTEAFF	TGTGCCATCAGTGAGTCGAAGGGGAACACTGAAGCTTTCTTT
NA	NA	TRBV9	TRBJ1-4	CASSAEAGANEKLFF	TGTGCCAGCAGCGCGGAAGCGGGGGCTAATGAAAAACTGTTTTTT
NA	NA	TRBV7-9	TRBJ2-7	CASSHPGTPGDEQYF	TGTGCCAGCAGTCACCCCGGGACCCCAGGTGACGAGCAGTACTTC
NA	NA	TRBV7-9	TRBJ2-7	CASSLGSQGTYEQYF	TGTGCCAGCAGCTTAGGGTCCCAGGGAACCTACGAGCAGTACTTC
NA	NA	TRBV12-3/TRBV12-4	TRBJ1-6	CASSFRARDSPLHF	TGTGCCAGCAGCTTCAGGGCCCGCGATTCACCCCTCCACTTT
NA	NA	TRBV6-1	TRBJ1-1	CASSEGQINTEAFF	TGTGCCAGCAGTGAAGGACAGATTAACACTGAAGCTTTCTTT
NA	NA	TRBV3-1	TRBJ2-2	CASSLHDPGVKTGELFF	TGTGCCAGCAGCCTCCACGATCCGGGGGTTAAAACCGGGGAGCTGTTTTTT
TRBD1	NA	TRBV7-9	TRBJ2-7	CASSSGQGGYSMVQYF	TGTGCCAGCAGCTCAGGACAGGGGGGGTATTCCATGGTGCAGTACTTC
TRBD2	NA	TRBV20-1	TRBJ2-1	CSARREGHEQFF	TGCAGTGCTAGACGGGAGGGCCATGAGCAGTTCTTC